This T cell receptor (beta chain) stems from a study of T cell responses to AZD1222 COVID-19 vaccine. Concerning this clone: Its antigen is not known.

Germline assignment: CDR1 MGHRA and CDR2 YSYEKL. The CDR3 consists of 13 residues. Trimming took 0 bases from V and 6 from J, leaving 9 bases between them. Study observations and caveats: Every sample of the repertoires postdated the peak T cell response. Females outnumbered males among donors, who were mostly white British; clonal diversity was possibly underestimated. At baseline, just five to seven AZD1222 recipients tested seropositive. Close to half of spike-specific TCRs reportedly recognize unmutated variant regions.

The method was immunoSEQ multiplex PCR; TCRdb's version includes in-frame clones alone and lacks a portion of them. The table lists 130,000 to 150,000 clones, around nine tenths of them singletons. The clonotype originates from an adult in good health. This sequence joins TRBV4-1 and TRBJ2-7; a possible D gene is TRBD2 (5 bases). The source material was peripheral blood, sampled on day 0 of AZD1222 vaccination. The CDR3: CASSQDGNPEQYF. The DNA of the CDR3 is TGCGCCAGCAGCCAAGACGGGAACCCCGAGCAGTACTTC.